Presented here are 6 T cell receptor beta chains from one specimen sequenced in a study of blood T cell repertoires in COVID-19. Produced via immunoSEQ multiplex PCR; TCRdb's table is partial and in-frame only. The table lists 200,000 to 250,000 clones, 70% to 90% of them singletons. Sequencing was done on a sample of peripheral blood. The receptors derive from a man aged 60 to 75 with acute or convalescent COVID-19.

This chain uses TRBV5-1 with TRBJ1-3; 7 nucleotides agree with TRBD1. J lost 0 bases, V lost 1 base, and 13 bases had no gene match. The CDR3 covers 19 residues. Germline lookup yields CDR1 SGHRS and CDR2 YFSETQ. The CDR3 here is CASSLRDSLTSSSGNTIYF. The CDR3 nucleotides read TGCGCCAGCAGCTTGAGGGACAGCCTAACCTCGAGCTCTGGAAACACCATATATTTT.

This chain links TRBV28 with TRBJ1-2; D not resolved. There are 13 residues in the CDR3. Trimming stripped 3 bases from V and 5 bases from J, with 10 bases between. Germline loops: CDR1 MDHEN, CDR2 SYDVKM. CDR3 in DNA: TGTGCCAGCAGTTTTCCCGGAGGGTATGGCTACACCTTC. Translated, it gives CASSFPGGYGYTF.

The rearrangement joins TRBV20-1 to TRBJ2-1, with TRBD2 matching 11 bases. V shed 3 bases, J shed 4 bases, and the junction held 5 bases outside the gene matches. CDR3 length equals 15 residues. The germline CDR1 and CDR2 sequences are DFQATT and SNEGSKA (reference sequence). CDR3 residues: CSASALAGGYNEQFF. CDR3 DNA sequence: TGCAGTGCTAGTGCCCTAGCGGGGGGTTACAATGAGCAGTTCTTC.

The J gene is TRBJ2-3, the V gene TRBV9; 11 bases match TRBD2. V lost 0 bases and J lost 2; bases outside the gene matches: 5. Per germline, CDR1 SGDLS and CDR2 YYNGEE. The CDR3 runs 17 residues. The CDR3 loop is CASSVGGTSGYTDTQYF. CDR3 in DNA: TGTGCCAGCAGCGTAGGGGGGACTAGCGGATACACAGATACGCAGTATTTT.

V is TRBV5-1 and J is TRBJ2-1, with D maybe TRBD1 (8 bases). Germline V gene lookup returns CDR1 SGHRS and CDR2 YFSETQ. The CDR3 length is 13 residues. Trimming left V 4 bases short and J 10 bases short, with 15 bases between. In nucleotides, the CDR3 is TGCGCCAGCAGCCAGACAGGGGAGGGAGAGCAGTTCTTC. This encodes CASSQTGEGEQFF.

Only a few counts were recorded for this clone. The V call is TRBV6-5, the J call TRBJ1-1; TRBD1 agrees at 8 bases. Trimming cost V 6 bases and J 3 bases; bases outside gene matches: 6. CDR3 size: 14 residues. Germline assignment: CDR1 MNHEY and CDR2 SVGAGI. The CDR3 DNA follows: TGTGCCAGCAGAACCAGGGGGCCGGACACTGAAGCTTTCTTT. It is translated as CASRTRGPDTEAFF.